This TCR beta chain stems from a study of radiation and T cells in renal cell carcinoma. Study context: Nephrectomy followed 15 Gy stereotactic body radiation by 4 weeks.

As to time point: baseline pretreatment blood. Treatment defined: 15 Gy SBRT to primary tumor, nephrectomy 4 weeks later. Blood was sampled at baseline, 2 weeks and 4 weeks after SBRT. This clone occurred once. Antigen specificity is unknown. Study-level results: In blood, top tumor clones expanded by 2 weeks, shrinking by 4. Baseline intratumoral clonotype presence is unknown without pretreatment biopsies.

Some clones are missing from TCRdb's copy, which holds only in-frame ones; the method was immunoSEQ multiplex PCR. The repertoire has 150,000 or so clones, around 89% of them found once; the top ten carry roughly 4%. With V trimmed by 8 bases and J by 7 bases, 6 bases remained unmatched. CDR1 MNHEY and CDR2 SVGAGI come from the germline V gene. The CDR3 contains 12 residues. The chain uses TRBV6-5 and TRBJ1-1, with TRBD1 identical over 8 bases. This sequence originates from a woman aged 65 to 85 with renal cell carcinoma. Specimen: blood, collected from a patient whose treatment included radiotherapy and nephrectomy. The CDR3, as DNA: TGTGCCAGCTGCAGGGGGCGGAGTGAAGCTTTCTTT. Amino acids: CASCRGRSEAFF.